A selection of T cell receptor beta chains follows, all from one sample in a study of identifying expanded T cells in peripheral blood. The assay was immunoSEQ multiplex PCR, and TCRdb's table has in-frame clones only and misses some. This sample carries 70,000 to 100,000 clones, 75% to 90% of them seen once, and the ten largest clones take roughly 5.3%. The sequencing sample was made of blood. The receptors were sampled from a person between 18 and 75 years old in good health. Both conserved end residues are part of each CDR3. A D gene is named only where the DNA matches it firmly. A row's size may be missing; if present it is once, few, many or a size class.

d_gene: .
abundance: .
v_gene: TRBV7-9
j_gene: TRBJ1-1
CDR3nt: TGTGCCAGCAGCTTATCCGGGAAAACTGAAGCTTTCTTT
CDR3aa: CASSLSGKTEAFF

d_gene: .
abundance: .
v_gene: TRBV19
j_gene: TRBJ2-1
CDR3nt: TGTGCCAGTTTCGGCGGAGGGGACCCTGGTACGAATGAGCAGTTCTTC
CDR3aa: CASFGGGDPGTNEQFF

d_gene: .
abundance: .
v_gene: TRBV2
j_gene: TRBJ1-2
CDR3nt: TGTGCCAGCAGCATGGACGGTAATGGCTACACCTTC
CDR3aa: CASSMDGNGYTF

d_gene: .
abundance: .
v_gene: TRBV19
j_gene: TRBJ2-7
CDR3nt: TGTGCCACCTCAGGCGGGTACGAGCAGTACTTC
CDR3aa: CATSGGYEQYF

d_gene: .
abundance: .
v_gene: TRBV7-9
j_gene: TRBJ1-6
CDR3nt: TGTGCCAGCAGCTTAAGCGATGGGGGCTCCTATAATTCACCCCTCCACTTT
CDR3aa: CASSLSDGGSYNSPLHF

d_gene: .
abundance: .
v_gene: TRBV6-1
j_gene: TRBJ2-7
CDR3nt: TGTGCCAGCAGTCGTGGTCAGGTAACCTACGAGCAGTACTTC
CDR3aa: CASSRGQVTYEQYF

d_gene: TRBD2
abundance: .
v_gene: TRBV7-3
j_gene: TRBJ2-1
CDR3nt: TGTGCCAGCAGCATTAACGGGGGGGCCAATGAGCAGTTCTTC
CDR3aa: CASSINGGANEQFF

d_gene: TRBD2
abundance: .
v_gene: TRBV6-6
j_gene: TRBJ2-3
CDR3nt: TGTGCCAGCAGTTACTCCAGCGGGGATCGGGTTACGCAGTATTTT
CDR3aa: CASSYSSGDRVTQYF

d_gene: .
abundance: .
v_gene: TRBV9
j_gene: TRBJ1-1
CDR3nt: TGTGCCAGCAGCCCCACAGGAAACGGGCTCACTGAAGCTTTCTTT
CDR3aa: CASSPTGNGLTEAFF

d_gene: .
abundance: .
v_gene: TRBV7-4
j_gene: TRBJ2-7
CDR3nt: TGTGCCAGCAGCTTTACCACAACAGGAGAGCAGTACTTC
CDR3aa: CASSFTTTGEQYF

d_gene: TRBD1
abundance: .
v_gene: TRBV5-4
j_gene: TRBJ2-5
CDR3nt: TGTGCCAGCAGCTTAGGCAGGGGGAAAGAGACCCAGTACTTC
CDR3aa: CASSLGRGKETQYF

d_gene: .
abundance: .
v_gene: TRBV7-6
j_gene: TRBJ1-1
CDR3nt: TGTGCCAGCAGCTTAGTGGGTTCACCAGGGGCCCACACTGAAGCTTTCTTT
CDR3aa: CASSLVGSPGAHTEAFF

d_gene: .
abundance: .
v_gene: TRBV13
j_gene: TRBJ2-7
CDR3nt: TGTGCCAGCAGCTTAGTCCGGACAGCACTAGCCTTCGCCGAGCAGTACTTC
CDR3aa: CASSLVRTALAFAEQYF

d_gene: TRBD1
abundance: .
v_gene: TRBV4-1
j_gene: TRBJ1-2
CDR3nt: TGCGCCAGCAGCCAGATAGGACAGGGGAATGGCTACACCTTC
CDR3aa: CASSQIGQGNGYTF

d_gene: TRBD1
abundance: once
v_gene: TRBV5-5
j_gene: TRBJ2-3
CDR3nt: TGTGCCAGCAGCTTGGTGGACAGGGGCCCCACAGATACGCAGTATTTT
CDR3aa: CASSLVDRGPTDTQYF

d_gene: .
abundance: .
v_gene: TRBV6-1
j_gene: TRBJ2-2
CDR3nt: TGTGCCAGCAGTGCTGCAGAAACCGGGGAGCTGTTTTTT
CDR3aa: CASSAAETGELFF

d_gene: TRBD1
abundance: .
v_gene: TRBV6-5
j_gene: TRBJ1-2
CDR3nt: TGTGCCAGCAGGGTTTCGACAGGGGGGTGGTATGGCTACACCTTC
CDR3aa: CASRVSTGGWYGYTF

d_gene: TRBD1
abundance: .
v_gene: TRBV6-5
j_gene: TRBJ2-2
CDR3nt: TGTGCCAGCAGTTACGGGACAGTGAACACCGGGGAGCTGTTTTTT
CDR3aa: CASSYGTVNTGELFF

d_gene: TRBD2
abundance: .
v_gene: TRBV6-6
j_gene: TRBJ2-7
CDR3nt: TGTGCCAGCAGTTCCCCGTGGGGGGGCTACGAGCAGTACTTC
CDR3aa: CASSSPWGGYEQYF

d_gene: .
abundance: .
v_gene: TRBV7-7
j_gene: TRBJ2-7
CDR3nt: TGTGCCAGCAGCTTAGGGCCAGGCCCCCATTACGAGCAGTACTTC
CDR3aa: CASSLGPGPHYEQYF

d_gene: .
abundance: .
v_gene: TRBV29-1
j_gene: TRBJ2-5
CDR3nt: TGCAGCGTTGATCTGGGGCAGCAAGAGACCCAGTACTTC
CDR3aa: CSVDLGQQETQYF

d_gene: TRBD2
abundance: .
v_gene: TRBV7-2
j_gene: TRBJ2-3
CDR3nt: TGTGCCAGCAGCACTAGACGGCTAGCGGGGGTCATCAGCACAGATACGCAGTATTTT
CDR3aa: CASSTRRLAGVISTDTQYF

d_gene: .
abundance: .
v_gene: TRBV19
j_gene: TRBJ2-7
CDR3nt: TGTGCCAGTAGTTTCGCTACCTCCTACGAGCAGTACTTC
CDR3aa: CASSFATSYEQYF

d_gene: .
abundance: .
v_gene: TRBV4-3
j_gene: TRBJ1-5
CDR3nt: TGCGCCAGCAGCCCGGACTTTGGTCAGCCCCAGCATTTT
CDR3aa: CASSPDFGQPQHF

d_gene: .
abundance: .
v_gene: TRBV10-3
j_gene: TRBJ1-5
CDR3nt: TGTGCCATCAGTGACGGGTATAGCAATCAGCCCCAGCATTTT
CDR3aa: CAISDGYSNQPQHF

d_gene: .
abundance: .
v_gene: TRBV5-6
j_gene: TRBJ2-1
CDR3nt: TGTGCCAGCAGCTTGGTTTGGCAACCGGGACCTGAGCAGTTCTTC
CDR3aa: CASSLVWQPGPEQFF

d_gene: .
abundance: .
v_gene: TRBV11-3
j_gene: TRBJ2-2
CDR3nt: TGTGCCAGCAGCTTCCGAGCGAACACCGGGGAGCTGTTTTTT
CDR3aa: CASSFRANTGELFF

d_gene: .
abundance: .
v_gene: TRBV7-2
j_gene: TRBJ2-2
CDR3nt: TGTGCCAGGGTTGGTAGAGGGACGAACACCGGGGAGCTGTTTTTT
CDR3aa: CARVGRGTNTGELFF

d_gene: .
abundance: .
v_gene: TRBV7-8
j_gene: TRBJ1-1
CDR3nt: TGTGCCAGCAGATCCAGGGGCACTGAAGCTTTCTTT
CDR3aa: CASRSRGTEAFF

d_gene: .
abundance: .
v_gene: TRBV18
j_gene: TRBJ2-5
CDR3nt: TGTGCCAGCTCACTTACGACACACGGAGAGACCCAGTACTTC
CDR3aa: CASSLTTHGETQYF

d_gene: .
abundance: .
v_gene: TRBV5-1
j_gene: TRBJ1-1
CDR3nt: TGCGCCAGCCGCCTGGTAGGGGCAACTGAAGCTTTCTTT
CDR3aa: CASRLVGATEAFF

d_gene: .
abundance: .
v_gene: TRBV5-1
j_gene: TRBJ1-2
CDR3nt: TGCGCCAGCAGCTTCGGCACCTCGGGAGGCTACACCTTC
CDR3aa: CASSFGTSGGYTF

d_gene: TRBD1
abundance: .
v_gene: TRBV14
j_gene: TRBJ2-2
CDR3nt: TGTGCCAGCAGCCAAGTGCGGCAGGGGGCTTCGAACACCGGGGAGCTGTTTTTT
CDR3aa: CASSQVRQGASNTGELFF

d_gene: .
abundance: few
v_gene: TRBV21-1
j_gene: TRBJ1-1
CDR3nt: TGTGCCAGCAGCAAAAATTTATCCGGGACAGGGGGCGCTCAGAACACTGAAGCTTTCTTT
CDR3aa: CASSKNLSGTGGAQNTEAFF

d_gene: .
abundance: once
v_gene: TRBV5-1
j_gene: TRBJ1-6
CDR3nt: TGCGCCAGCAGCCTAGCGTTGAGGTCGAGCCTCGTGGCCCTCCACTTT
CDR3aa: CASSLALRSSLVALHF

d_gene: TRBD1
abundance: .
v_gene: TRBV10-3
j_gene: TRBJ2-4
CDR3nt: TGTGCCATCAGTAACGGACAGGGAAACATTCAGTACTTC
CDR3aa: CAISNGQGNIQYF

d_gene: TRBD2
abundance: once
v_gene: TRBV7-6
j_gene: TRBJ2-3
CDR3nt: TGTGCCAGCAGCCAGACTAGCGGGGGTGTAAATACGCAGTATTTT
CDR3aa: CASSQTSGGVNTQYF

d_gene: .
abundance: once
v_gene: TRBV7-9
j_gene: TRBJ1-2
CDR3nt: TGTGCCAGCAGCTTGGGGGGGCGCGATGGCTACACCTTC
CDR3aa: CASSLGGRDGYTF

d_gene: TRBD1
abundance: .
v_gene: TRBV11-2
j_gene: TRBJ2-3
CDR3nt: TGTGCCAGCAGATCCATCGGACAGGTATATTTCACAGATACGCAGTATTTT
CDR3aa: CASRSIGQVYFTDTQYF

d_gene: .
abundance: few
v_gene: TRBV7-2
j_gene: TRBJ1-6
CDR3nt: TGTGCCAGCAGCTTCGCAGGTCCCAATTCACCCCTCCACTTT
CDR3aa: CASSFAGPNSPLHF

d_gene: .
abundance: .
v_gene: TRBV5-1
j_gene: TRBJ2-2
CDR3nt: TGCGCCAGCAGCTTATGGGACATGAACACCGGGGAGCTGTTTTTT
CDR3aa: CASSLWDMNTGELFF

d_gene: .
abundance: once
v_gene: TRBV13
j_gene: TRBJ1-1
CDR3nt: TGTGCCAGCAGCTTAGGGGCCCCATGGGAGGGAATGAACACTGAAGCTTTCTTT
CDR3aa: CASSLGAPWEGMNTEAFF

d_gene: .
abundance: .
v_gene: TRBV11-3
j_gene: TRBJ2-7
CDR3nt: TGTGCCAGCAGCTTAGGTACCATTACCTACGAGCAGTACTTC
CDR3aa: CASSLGTITYEQYF

d_gene: .
abundance: .
v_gene: TRBV18
j_gene: TRBJ2-6
CDR3nt: TGTGCCAGCTCACCACGCGATCCTCTCTCTGGGGCCAACGTCCTGACTTTC
CDR3aa: CASSPRDPLSGANVLTF

d_gene: TRBD1
abundance: .
v_gene: TRBV19
j_gene: TRBJ2-5
CDR3nt: TGTGCCACCACCGCCGCTGGGACAGGGACGGAGACCCAGTACTTC
CDR3aa: CATTAAGTGTETQYF

d_gene: .
abundance: .
v_gene: TRBV6-1
j_gene: TRBJ1-1
CDR3nt: TGTGCCAGCAGTTTCCGAGCGCTGAACACTGAAGCTTTCTTT
CDR3aa: CASSFRALNTEAFF

d_gene: TRBD1
abundance: .
v_gene: TRBV27
j_gene: TRBJ2-7
CDR3nt: TGTGCCAGCAGTTGGACAGGGGGCAACGAGCAGTACTTC
CDR3aa: CASSWTGGNEQYF

d_gene: .
abundance: .
v_gene: TRBV14
j_gene: TRBJ1-2
CDR3nt: TGTGCCAGCAGCCAAGATTTTCAGTATGGCTACACCTTC
CDR3aa: CASSQDFQYGYTF

d_gene: .
abundance: .
v_gene: TRBV4-1
j_gene: TRBJ1-2
CDR3nt: TGCGCCAGCAGCCAAAGGGCGCTGGGGGGCTACACCTTC
CDR3aa: CASSQRALGGYTF

d_gene: .
abundance: .
v_gene: TRBV4-1
j_gene: TRBJ2-5
CDR3nt: TGCGCCAGCAGCCCCCGGCGGGGCGGACAAGAGACCCAGTACTTC
CDR3aa: CASSPRRGGQETQYF

d_gene: .
abundance: .
v_gene: TRBV4-1
j_gene: TRBJ1-4
CDR3nt: TGCGCCAGCAGCCAAGAACGGGAATTTAATGAAAAACTGTTTTTT
CDR3aa: CASSQEREFNEKLFF

d_gene: .
abundance: .
v_gene: TRBV20-1
j_gene: TRBJ2-5
CDR3nt: TGCTCCGGAGAGGGGGGAGAGACCCAGTACTTC
CDR3aa: CSGEGGETQYF

d_gene: TRBD2
abundance: .
v_gene: TRBV7-6
j_gene: TRBJ2-1
CDR3nt: TGTGCCAGCAGTTCCGCGGGGGGAGTCCCGGGCAATGAGCAGTTCTTC
CDR3aa: CASSSAGGVPGNEQFF

d_gene: .
abundance: .
v_gene: TRBV4-2
j_gene: TRBJ2-1
CDR3nt: TGTGCCAGCAGCTTGGGCAGAAATGAGCAGTTCTTC
CDR3aa: CASSLGRNEQFF

d_gene: TRBD1
abundance: .
v_gene: TRBV18
j_gene: TRBJ1-4
CDR3nt: TGTGCCAGCACGGACAGGGGGCCTAATGAAAAACTGTTTTTT
CDR3aa: CASTDRGPNEKLFF

d_gene: .
abundance: medium-sized
v_gene: TRBV2
j_gene: TRBJ2-6
CDR3nt: TGTGCCAGCAAATCAGGCTCTGGGGCCAACGTCCTGACTTTC
CDR3aa: CASKSGSGANVLTF

d_gene: .
abundance: .
v_gene: TRBV9
j_gene: TRBJ2-2
CDR3nt: TGTGCCAGCAGGGCTTCAGGGCAGGGTACCGGGGAGCTGTTTTTT
CDR3aa: CASRASGQGTGELFF

d_gene: TRBD1
abundance: .
v_gene: TRBV7-3
j_gene: TRBJ2-7
CDR3nt: TGTGCCAGCAGCACCCGACAGGGTTTACACGAGCAGTACTTC
CDR3aa: CASSTRQGLHEQYF

d_gene: .
abundance: .
v_gene: TRBV6-5
j_gene: TRBJ1-2
CDR3nt: TGTGCCAGCCGGGTGGGGAACTATGGCTACACCTTC
CDR3aa: CASRVGNYGYTF